The subject of this entry is one T cell receptor beta chain. The CDR3 contains 15 residues. The germline CDR1 and CDR2 sequences are SNHLY and FYNNEI. V gave up 6 bases and J gave up 3 bases, with 17 bases separating them. The sample originates from a study of T cell changes during pregnancy in multiple sclerosis. Repertoires were generated with immunoSEQ multiplex PCR, while TCRdb's copy carries only in-frame clones and drops some. The table shows some 40,000 clones, with 93% occurring only once. The clonotype comes from a female donor with multiple sclerosis, enrolled in a pregnancy study. The chain combines TRBV2 with TRBJ1-1, with D perhaps TRBD1 (5 bases). The sample here was CD4+ T cells from peripheral blood mononuclear cells, taken in the first trimester of pregnancy. CDR3 region: CASSLNGAIYTEAFF. For the CDR3, the DNA is TGTGCCAGCAGCCTTAATGGGGCAATATACACTGAAGCTTTCTTT.